One sample yielded the 4 T cell receptor beta chains listed below, sequenced in a study of cytomegalovirus exposure and HLA in healthy donors. A multiplex PCR was run with 60 Vbeta primers and 13 Jbeta primers. Only in-frame clones appear in the TCRdb table, and some are missing; sequencing was by immunoSEQ multiplex PCR. The table has almost 200,000 clones, around 75% seen once. The sample taken for sequencing was PBMCs. All receptors come from a male donor in good health and CMV-seropositive.

This clone has just a few counts. The rearrangement links TRBV7-2 to TRBJ2-7, with 7 bases matching TRBD1. The CDR3 is 16 residues long. Trimming at V came to 1 base and at J to 3 bases, leaving 9 bases not matched to a gene. The germline V gene encodes CDR1 SGHTA and CDR2 FQGNSA. The CDR3 region has the DNA TGTGCCAGCAGCTTAGTGGGGGCAGGGGGTGGCTACGAGCAGTACTTC. This codes for CASSLVGAGGGYEQYF.

The chain combines TRBV10-3 with TRBJ2-3, with 12 nucleotides matching TRBD2. The germline V gene encodes CDR1 ENHRY and CDR2 SYGVKD. V shed 6 bases, J shed 2 bases, and the junction held 9 bases outside the gene matches. The CDR3 has 17 residues. This chain's CDR3 is CAISPSTSGGYTDTQYF. The CDR3 bases are TGTGCCATCAGCCCTTCGACTAGCGGGGGCTACACAGATACGCAGTATTTT.

The chain is built from TRBV27 and TRBJ1-2; D uncertain. Trimming took 5 bases from V and 2 from J, leaving 12 bases between them. The germline gives CDR1 MNHEY, CDR2 SMNVEV (reference sequence). This CDR3 spans 14 amino acids. The CDR3 nucleotides are TGTGCCAGCAGTCCCTCCACCACAAACTATGGCTACACCTTC. Protein sequence: CASSPSTTNYGYTF.

The rearrangement joins TRBV7-2 to TRBJ1-1; D remains ambiguous. CDR1 and CDR2 from the germline V gene are SGHTA and FQGNSA. V lost 2 bases, J lost 0 bases, and 10 bases lay in between. The CDR3 has 15 residues. CDR3 region: CASSLQASMNTEAFF. The CDR3 DNA is TGTGCCAGCAGCTTACAGGCATCTATGAACACTGAAGCTTTCTTT.